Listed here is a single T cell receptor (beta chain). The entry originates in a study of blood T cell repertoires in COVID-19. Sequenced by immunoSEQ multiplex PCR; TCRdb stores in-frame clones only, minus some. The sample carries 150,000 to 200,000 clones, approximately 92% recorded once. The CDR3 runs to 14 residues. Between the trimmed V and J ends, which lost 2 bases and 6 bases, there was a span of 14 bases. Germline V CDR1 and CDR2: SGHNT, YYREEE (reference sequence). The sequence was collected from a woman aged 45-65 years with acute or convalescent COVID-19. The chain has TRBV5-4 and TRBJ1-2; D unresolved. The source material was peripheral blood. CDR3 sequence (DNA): TGTGCCAGCAGCTTCTCACTTGAGGGTGATGGCTACACCTTC. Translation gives CASSFSLEGDGYTF.